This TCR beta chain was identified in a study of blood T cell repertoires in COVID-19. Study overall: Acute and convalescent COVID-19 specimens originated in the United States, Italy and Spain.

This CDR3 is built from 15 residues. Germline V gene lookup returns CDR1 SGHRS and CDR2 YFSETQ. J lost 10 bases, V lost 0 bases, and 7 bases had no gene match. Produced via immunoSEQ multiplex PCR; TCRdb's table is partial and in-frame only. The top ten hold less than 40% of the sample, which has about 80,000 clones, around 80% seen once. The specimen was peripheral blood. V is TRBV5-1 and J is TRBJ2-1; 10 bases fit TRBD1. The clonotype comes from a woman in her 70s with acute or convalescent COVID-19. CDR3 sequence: CASSLGQGARQEQFF. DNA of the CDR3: TGCGCCAGCAGCTTGGGACAGGGGGCTCGGCAAGAGCAGTTCTTC.